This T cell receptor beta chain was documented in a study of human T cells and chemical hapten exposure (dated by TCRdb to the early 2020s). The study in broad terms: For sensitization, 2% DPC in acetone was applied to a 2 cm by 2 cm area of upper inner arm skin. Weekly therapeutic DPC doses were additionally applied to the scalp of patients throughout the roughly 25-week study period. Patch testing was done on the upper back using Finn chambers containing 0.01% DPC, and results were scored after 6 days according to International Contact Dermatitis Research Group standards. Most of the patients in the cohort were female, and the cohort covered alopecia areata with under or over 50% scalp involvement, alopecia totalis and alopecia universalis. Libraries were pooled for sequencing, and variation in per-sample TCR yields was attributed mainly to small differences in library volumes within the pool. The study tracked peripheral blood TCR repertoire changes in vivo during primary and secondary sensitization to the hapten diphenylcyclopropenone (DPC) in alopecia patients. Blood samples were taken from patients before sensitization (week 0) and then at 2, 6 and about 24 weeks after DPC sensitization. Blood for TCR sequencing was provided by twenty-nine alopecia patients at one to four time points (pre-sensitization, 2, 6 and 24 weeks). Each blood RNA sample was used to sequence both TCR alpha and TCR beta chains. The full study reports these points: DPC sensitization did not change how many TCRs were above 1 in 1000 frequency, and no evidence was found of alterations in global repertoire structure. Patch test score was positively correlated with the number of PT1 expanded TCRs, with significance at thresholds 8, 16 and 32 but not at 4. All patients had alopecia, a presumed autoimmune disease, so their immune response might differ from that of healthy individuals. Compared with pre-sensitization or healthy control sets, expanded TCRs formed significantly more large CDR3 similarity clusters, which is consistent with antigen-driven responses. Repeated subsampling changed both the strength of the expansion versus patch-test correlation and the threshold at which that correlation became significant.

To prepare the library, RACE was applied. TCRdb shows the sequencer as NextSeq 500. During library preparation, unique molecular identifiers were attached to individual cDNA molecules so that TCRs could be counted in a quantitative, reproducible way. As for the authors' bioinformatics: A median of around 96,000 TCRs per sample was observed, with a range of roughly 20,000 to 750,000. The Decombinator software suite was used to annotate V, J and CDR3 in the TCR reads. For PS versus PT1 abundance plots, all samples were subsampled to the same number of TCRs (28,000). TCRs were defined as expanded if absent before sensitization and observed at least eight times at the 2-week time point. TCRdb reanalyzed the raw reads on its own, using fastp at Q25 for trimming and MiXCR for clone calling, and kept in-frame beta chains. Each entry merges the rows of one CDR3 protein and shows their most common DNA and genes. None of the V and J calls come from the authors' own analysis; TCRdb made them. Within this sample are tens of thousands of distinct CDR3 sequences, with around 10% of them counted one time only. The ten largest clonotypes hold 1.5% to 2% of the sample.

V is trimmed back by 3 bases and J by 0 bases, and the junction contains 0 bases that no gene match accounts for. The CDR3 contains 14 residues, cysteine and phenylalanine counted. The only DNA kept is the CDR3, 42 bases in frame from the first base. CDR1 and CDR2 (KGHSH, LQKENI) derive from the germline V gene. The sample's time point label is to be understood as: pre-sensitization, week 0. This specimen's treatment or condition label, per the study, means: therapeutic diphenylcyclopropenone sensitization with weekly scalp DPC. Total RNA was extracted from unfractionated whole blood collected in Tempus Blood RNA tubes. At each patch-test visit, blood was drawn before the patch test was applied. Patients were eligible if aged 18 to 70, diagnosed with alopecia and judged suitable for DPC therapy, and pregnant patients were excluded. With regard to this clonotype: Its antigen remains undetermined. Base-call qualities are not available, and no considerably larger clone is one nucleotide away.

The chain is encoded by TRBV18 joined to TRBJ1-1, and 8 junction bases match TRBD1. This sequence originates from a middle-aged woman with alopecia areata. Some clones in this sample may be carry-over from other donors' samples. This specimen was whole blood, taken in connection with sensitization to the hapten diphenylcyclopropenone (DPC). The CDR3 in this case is CASSPTGVNTEAFF. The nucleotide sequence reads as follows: TGTGCCAGCTCACCGACAGGGGTGAACACTGAAGCTTTCTTT.